The source of this T cell receptor (beta chain) is a study of PD-1 blockade in classical Hodgkin lymphoma. The study's findings and limits: Compared with healthy donors, newly diagnosed patients reportedly showed lower baseline TCR diversity. Partial responders and progressors had significantly lower baseline TCR diversity.

There was relapse after autologous stem cell transplantation in every patient, and there was variation in brentuximab vedotin exposure. CDR3 size: 15 residues. The germline V gene encodes CDR1 SGHVS and CDR2 FQNEAQ. The V end was cut by 5 bases, the J end by 5 bases, with 19 bases between. A remark on this clone: Antigen specificity is unknown.

The table came from immunoSEQ multiplex PCR; TCRdb's copy has only in-frame clones and leaves some out. Of approximately 24,000 clones detected, 85% to 90% appear once; the ten largest clones hold roughly 2.6%. The receptor's source is a human donor with classical Hodgkin lymphoma. Here the sequenced sample was peripheral blood mononuclear cells (PBMCs), taken at baseline. J is TRBJ2-7 and V is TRBV7-8, with D hard to call. Written as DNA, the CDR3 is TGTGCCAGCAGCCTTGTGGGGATGCCTAATCACGAGCAGTACTTC. This sequence encodes CASSLVGMPNHEQYF.